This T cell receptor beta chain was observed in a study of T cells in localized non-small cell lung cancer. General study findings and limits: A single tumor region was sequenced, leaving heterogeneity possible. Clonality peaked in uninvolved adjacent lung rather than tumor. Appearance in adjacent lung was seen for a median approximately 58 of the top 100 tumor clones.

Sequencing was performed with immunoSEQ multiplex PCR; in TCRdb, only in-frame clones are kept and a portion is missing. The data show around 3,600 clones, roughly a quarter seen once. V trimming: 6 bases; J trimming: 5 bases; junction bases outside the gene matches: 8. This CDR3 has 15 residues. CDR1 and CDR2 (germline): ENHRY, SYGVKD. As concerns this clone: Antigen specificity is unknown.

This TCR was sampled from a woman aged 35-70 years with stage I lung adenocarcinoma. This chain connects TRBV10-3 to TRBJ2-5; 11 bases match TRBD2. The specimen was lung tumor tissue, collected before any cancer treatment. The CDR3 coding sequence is TGTGCCATCAGCGTAGCGGGAGGGCCGGGGGAGACCCAGTACTTC. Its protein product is CAISVAGGPGETQYF.